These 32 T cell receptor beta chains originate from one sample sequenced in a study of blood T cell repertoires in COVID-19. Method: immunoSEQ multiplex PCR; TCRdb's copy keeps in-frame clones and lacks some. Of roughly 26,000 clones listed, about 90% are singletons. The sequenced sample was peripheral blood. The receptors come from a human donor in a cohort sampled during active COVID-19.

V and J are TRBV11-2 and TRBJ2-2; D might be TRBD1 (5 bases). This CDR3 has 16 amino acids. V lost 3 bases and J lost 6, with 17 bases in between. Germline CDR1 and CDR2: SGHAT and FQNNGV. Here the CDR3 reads CASSFSRGGMSGELFF. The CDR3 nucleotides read TGTGCCAGCAGCTTTTCTAGGGGCGGTATGTCCGGGGAGCTGTTTTTT.

For the CDR3, the DNA is TGTGCCAGCAGGACGGACAGGGGGCTTTCTAATGAAAAACTGTTTTTT. Translating it yields CASRTDRGLSNEKLFF. V and J are TRBV7-9 and TRBJ1-4; 11 nucleotides line up with TRBD1. Germline V gives CDR1 SEHNR, CDR2 FQNEAQ (reference sequence). This CDR3 has 16 amino acids. Trimming at V came to 6 bases and at J to 3 bases, leaving 6 bases not matched to a gene.

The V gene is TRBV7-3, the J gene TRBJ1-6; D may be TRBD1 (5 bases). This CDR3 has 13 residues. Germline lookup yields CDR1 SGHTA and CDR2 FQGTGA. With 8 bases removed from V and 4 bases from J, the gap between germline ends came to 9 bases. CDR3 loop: CASGAGYNSPLHF. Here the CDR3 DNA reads TGTGCCAGCGGTGCAGGGTATAATTCACCCCTCCACTTT.

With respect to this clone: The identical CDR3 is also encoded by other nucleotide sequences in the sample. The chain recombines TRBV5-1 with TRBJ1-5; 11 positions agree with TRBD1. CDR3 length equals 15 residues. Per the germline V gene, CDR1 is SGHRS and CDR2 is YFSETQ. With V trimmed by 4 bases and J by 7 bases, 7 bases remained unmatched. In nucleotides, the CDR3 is TGCGCCAGCAGCGTGGGACAGGGGGTGGGGCAGCCCCAGCATTTT. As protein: CASSVGQGVGQPQHF.

CDR3 sequence (DNA): TGTGCCATCCAGACCGGGACAGGGGTTCATGGCTACACCTTC. Translating it yields CAIQTGTGVHGYTF. This rearrangement joins TRBV10-3 to TRBJ1-2, with TRBD1 matching over 10 bases. The CDR3 has 14 amino acids. With 8 bases clipped from V and 6 bases from J, the junction kept 9 bases outside the gene matches. Germline V CDR1 and CDR2: ENHRY, SYGVKD.

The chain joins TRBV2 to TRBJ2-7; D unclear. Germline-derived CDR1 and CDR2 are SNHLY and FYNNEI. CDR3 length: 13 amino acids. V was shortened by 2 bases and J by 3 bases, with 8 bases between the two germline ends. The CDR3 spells CASSERWSYEQYF. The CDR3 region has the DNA TGTGCCAGCAGTGAAAGGTGGAGCTACGAGCAGTACTTC.

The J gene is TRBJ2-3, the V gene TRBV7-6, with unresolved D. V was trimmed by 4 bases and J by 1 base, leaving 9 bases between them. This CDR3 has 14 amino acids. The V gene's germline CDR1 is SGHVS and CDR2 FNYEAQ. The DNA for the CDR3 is TGTGCCAGCAGCTCGTTCAAGCGCACAGATACGCAGTATTTT. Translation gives CASSSFKRTDTQYF.

The CDR3 reads CASSSDRGRNTIYF. CDR3 DNA: TGTGCCAGCAGCTCCGACAGGGGGAGAAACACCATATATTTT. The chain employs TRBV3-1 (or the pseudogene TRBV3-2) and TRBJ1-3; TRBD1 agrees at 9 bases. In germline, CDR1 is LGHDT, CDR2 YNNKEL (reference sequence). The length of the CDR3 is 14 residues. V gave up 5 bases and J gave up 5 bases; unmatched junction bases: 4.

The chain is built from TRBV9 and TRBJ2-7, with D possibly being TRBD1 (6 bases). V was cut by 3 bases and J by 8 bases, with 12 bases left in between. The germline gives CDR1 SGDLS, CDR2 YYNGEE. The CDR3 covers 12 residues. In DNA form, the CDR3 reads TGTGCCAGCAGCGCGCGACAGGACAAGCAGTACGTC. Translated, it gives CASSARQDKQYV.

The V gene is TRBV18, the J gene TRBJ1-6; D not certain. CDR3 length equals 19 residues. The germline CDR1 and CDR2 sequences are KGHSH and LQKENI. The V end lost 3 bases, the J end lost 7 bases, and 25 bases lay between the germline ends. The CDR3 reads CASSPPMGLSRGNNSPLHF. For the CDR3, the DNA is TGTGCCAGCTCACCCCCCATGGGCCTGAGTCGGGGAAACAATTCACCCCTCCACTTT.

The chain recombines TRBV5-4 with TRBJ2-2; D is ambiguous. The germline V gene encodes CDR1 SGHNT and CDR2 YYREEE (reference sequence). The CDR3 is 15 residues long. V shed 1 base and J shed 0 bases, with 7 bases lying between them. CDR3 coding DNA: TGTGCCAGCAGCTTGTACACCTCGAACACCGGGGAGCTGTTTTTT. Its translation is CASSLYTSNTGELFF.

Written as DNA, the CDR3 is TGTGCCAGCAGGACGGGTCGGAGGGAGCAGTACTTC. Residues: CASRTGRREQYF. The chain combines TRBV27 with TRBJ2-7, with D tentatively TRBD2 (5 bases). Deletions cut 6 bases from V and 7 bases from J, with 13 bases between. The length of the CDR3 is 12 residues. Germline CDR1 and CDR2: MNHEY and SMNVEV (reference sequence).

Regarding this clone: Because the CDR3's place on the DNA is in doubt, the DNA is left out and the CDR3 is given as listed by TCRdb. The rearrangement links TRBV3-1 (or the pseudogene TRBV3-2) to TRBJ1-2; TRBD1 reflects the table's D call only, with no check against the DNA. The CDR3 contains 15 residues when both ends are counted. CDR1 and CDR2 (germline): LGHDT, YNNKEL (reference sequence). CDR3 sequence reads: CASSSSDRRGSGYTF.

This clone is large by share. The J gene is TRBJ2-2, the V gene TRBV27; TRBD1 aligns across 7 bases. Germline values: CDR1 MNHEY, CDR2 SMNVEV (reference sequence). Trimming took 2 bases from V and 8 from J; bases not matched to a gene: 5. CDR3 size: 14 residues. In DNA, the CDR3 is TGTGCCAGCAGTTTAGGGGACAGTAGGGGGGAGCTGTTTTTT. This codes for CASSLGDSRGELFF.

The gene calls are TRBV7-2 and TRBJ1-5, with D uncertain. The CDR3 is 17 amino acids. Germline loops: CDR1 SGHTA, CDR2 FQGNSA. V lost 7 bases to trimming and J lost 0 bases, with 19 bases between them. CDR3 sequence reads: CASKAFPRSYSNQPQHF. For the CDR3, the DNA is TGTGCCAGCAAAGCTTTTCCGCGGTCTTATAGCAATCAGCCCCAGCATTTT.

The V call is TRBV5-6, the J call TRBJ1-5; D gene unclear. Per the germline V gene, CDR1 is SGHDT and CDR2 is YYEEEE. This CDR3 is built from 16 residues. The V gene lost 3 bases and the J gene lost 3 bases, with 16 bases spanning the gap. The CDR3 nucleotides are TGTGCCAGCAGCTGGGGTAGAGGGCTGAACAATCAGCCCCAGCATTTT. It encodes CASSWGRGLNNQPQHF.

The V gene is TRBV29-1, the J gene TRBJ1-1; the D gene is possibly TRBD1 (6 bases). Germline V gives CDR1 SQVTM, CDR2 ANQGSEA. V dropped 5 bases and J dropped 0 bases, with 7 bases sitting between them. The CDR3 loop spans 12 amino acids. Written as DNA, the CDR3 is TGCAGCGTTACAGGGTTGAACACTGAAGCTTTCTTT. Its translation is CSVTGLNTEAFF.

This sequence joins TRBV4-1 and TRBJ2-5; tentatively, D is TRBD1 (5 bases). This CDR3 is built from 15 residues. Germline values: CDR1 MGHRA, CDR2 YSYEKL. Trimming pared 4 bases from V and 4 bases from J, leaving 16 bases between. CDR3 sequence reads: CASSLLDQGGETQYF. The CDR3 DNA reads TGCGCCAGCAGCCTCCTGGACCAGGGTGGAGAGACCCAGTACTTC.

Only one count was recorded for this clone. CDR3 loop: CASSYSRTGGTEAFF. CDR3 DNA: TGTGCCAGCAGCTATTCAAGGACAGGAGGCACTGAAGCTTTCTTT. V and J are TRBV13 and TRBJ1-1; 7 bases are shared with TRBD1. With 4 bases clipped from V and 4 bases from J, the junction kept 9 bases outside the gene matches. The CDR3 has 15 amino acids. CDR1 and CDR2 from the germline V gene are PRHDT and FYEKMQ (reference sequence).

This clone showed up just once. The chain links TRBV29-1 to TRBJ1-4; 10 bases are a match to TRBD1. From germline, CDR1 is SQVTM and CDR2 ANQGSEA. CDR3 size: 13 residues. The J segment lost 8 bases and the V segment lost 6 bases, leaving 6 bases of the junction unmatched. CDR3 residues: CSVGGQGGEKLFF. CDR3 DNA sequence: TGCAGCGTGGGAGGACAGGGGGGGGAAAAACTGTTTTTT.

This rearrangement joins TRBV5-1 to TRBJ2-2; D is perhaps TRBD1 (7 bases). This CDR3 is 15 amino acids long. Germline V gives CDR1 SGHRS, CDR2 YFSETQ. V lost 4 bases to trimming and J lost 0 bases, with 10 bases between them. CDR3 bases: TGCGCCAGCAGCGCGGGACAGTCGAACACCGGGGAGCTGTTTTTT. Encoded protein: CASSAGQSNTGELFF.

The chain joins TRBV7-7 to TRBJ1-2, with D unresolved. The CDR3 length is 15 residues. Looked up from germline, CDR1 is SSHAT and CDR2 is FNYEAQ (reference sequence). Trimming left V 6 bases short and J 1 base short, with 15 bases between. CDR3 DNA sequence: TGTGCCAGCAGTTGCCGTCGCGGGGTTAACTATGGCTACACCTTC. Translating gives CASSCRRGVNYGYTF.

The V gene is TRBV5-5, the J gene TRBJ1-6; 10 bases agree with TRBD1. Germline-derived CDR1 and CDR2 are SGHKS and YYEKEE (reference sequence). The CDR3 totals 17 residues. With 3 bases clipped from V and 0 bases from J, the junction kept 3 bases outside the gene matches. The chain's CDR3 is CASSSGQGSSYNSPLHF. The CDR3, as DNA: TGTGCCAGCAGCTCGGGACAGGGGAGCTCCTATAATTCACCCCTCCACTTT.

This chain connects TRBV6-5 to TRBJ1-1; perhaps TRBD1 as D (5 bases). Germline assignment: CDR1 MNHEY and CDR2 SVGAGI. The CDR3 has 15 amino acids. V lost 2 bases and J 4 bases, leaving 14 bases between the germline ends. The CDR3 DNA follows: TGTGCCAGCAGTTACACTTTCTCCGGGGGCACTGAAGCTTTCTTT. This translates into CASSYTFSGGTEAFF.

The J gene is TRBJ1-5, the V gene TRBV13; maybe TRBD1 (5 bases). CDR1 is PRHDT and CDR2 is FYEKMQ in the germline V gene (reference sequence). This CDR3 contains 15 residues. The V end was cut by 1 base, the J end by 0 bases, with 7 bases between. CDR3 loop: CASSLVGASNQPQHF. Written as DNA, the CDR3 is TGTGCCAGCAGCTTAGTAGGGGCTAGCAATCAGCCCCAGCATTTT.

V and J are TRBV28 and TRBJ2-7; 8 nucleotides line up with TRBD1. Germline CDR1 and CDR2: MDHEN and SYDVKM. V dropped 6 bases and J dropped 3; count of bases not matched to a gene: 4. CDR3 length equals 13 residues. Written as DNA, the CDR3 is TGTGCCAGCAGCCCCGGACAGGGCTACGAGCAGTACGTC. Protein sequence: CASSPGQGYEQYV.

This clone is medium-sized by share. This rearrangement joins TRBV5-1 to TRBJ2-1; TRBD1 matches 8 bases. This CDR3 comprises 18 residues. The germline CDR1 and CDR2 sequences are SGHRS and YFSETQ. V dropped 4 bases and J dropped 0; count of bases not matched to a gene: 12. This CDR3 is CASSTGTGPASSYNEQFF. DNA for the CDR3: TGCGCCAGCAGCACCGGGACAGGACCTGCGAGCTCCTACAATGAGCAGTTCTTC. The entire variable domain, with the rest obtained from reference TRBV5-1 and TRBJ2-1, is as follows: KAGVTQTPRYLIKTRGQQVTLSCSPISGHRSVSWYQQTPGQGLQFLFEYFSETQRNKGNFPGRFSGRQFSNSRSEMNVSTLELGDSALYLCASSTGTGPASSYNEQFFGPGTRLTVL.

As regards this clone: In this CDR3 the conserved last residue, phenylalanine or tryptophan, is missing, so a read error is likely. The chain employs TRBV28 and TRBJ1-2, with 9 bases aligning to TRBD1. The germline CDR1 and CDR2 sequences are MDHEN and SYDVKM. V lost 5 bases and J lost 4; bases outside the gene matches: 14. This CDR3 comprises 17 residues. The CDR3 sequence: CASSGPGQGDVRYGYTL. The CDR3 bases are TGTGCCAGCAGTGGACCGGGACAGGGAGATGTACGCTATGGCTACACCCTC.

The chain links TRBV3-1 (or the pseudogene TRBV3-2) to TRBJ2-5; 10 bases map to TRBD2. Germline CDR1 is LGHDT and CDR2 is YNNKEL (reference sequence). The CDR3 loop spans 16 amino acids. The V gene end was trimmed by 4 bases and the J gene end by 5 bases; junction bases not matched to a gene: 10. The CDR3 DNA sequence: TGTGCCAGCAGCCGGGAAGCGGGGGGGCCGGGGGAGACCCAGTACTTC. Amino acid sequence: CASSREAGGPGETQYF.

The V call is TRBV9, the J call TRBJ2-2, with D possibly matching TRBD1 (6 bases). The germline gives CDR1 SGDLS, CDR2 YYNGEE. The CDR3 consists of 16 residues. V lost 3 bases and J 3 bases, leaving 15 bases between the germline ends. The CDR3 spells CASSAIHRVDTGELFF. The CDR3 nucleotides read TGTGCCAGCAGCGCAATTCACAGGGTTGACACCGGGGAGCTGTTTTTT.

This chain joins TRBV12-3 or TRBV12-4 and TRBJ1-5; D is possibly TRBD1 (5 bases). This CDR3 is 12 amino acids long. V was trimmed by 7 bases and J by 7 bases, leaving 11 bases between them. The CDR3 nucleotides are TGTGCCAGCAAGGCAGGGCTCCAGCCCCAGCATTTT. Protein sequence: CASKAGLQPQHF.

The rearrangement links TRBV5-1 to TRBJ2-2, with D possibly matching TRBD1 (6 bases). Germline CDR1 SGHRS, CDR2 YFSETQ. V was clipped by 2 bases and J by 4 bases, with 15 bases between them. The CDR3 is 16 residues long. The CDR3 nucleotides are TGCGCCAGCAGCTTCCGGCAGGGGTCGAGCACCGGGGAGCTGTTTTTT. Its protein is CASSFRQGSSTGELFF.